The T cell receptor (beta chain) under discussion was sequenced for a study of cytomegalovirus exposure and HLA in healthy donors. Unmatched junction bases numbered 4, after V lost 4 bases and J lost 5 bases. The CDR3 runs to 15 residues. In germline, CDR1 is LNHDA, CDR2 SQIVND (reference sequence). A multiplex PCR was run with 60 Vbeta primers and 13 Jbeta primers. The assay was immunoSEQ multiplex PCR, and TCRdb's table has in-frame clones only and misses some. The table shows some 180,000 clones, with 65% to 90% occurring only once. Findings and limits, study-wide: Across HLA loci, a later analysis found differing TCR association rates, with DRB1 most and HLA-C fewest.

As concerns this clone: Its antigen is not identified.

The TCR comes from a girl aged 2-10 years in good health and CMV-seropositive. Sequenced input: PBMCs. The chain links TRBV19 to TRBJ2-5; 13 bases align to TRBD2. The CDR3 nucleotides are TGTGCCAGTAGTACCTCGGGACTAGCGGGGGAGACCCAGTACTTC. Translated: CASSTSGLAGETQYF.